This T cell receptor (beta chain) was recovered during a study of T cells in Graves' hyperthyroidism and ophthalmopathy. Only a few counts were recorded for this clonotype. The length of the CDR3 is 15 residues. Trimming stripped 2 bases from V and 2 bases from J, with 12 bases between. CDR1 SEHNR and CDR2 FQNEAQ come from the germline V gene (reference sequence). TCR beta CDR3 regions were amplified from RNA. The study used the HTBI primer set for a first-round RT-PCR of the TCR CDR3. TCRdb processed the multiplex PCR reads anew with MiXCR; each CDR3 protein has one entry. The sample has 500,000 to 550,000 distinct CDR3 sequences; about 20% are singletons.

The sequenced material came from blood. The TCR was taken from a middle-aged man with Graves' ophthalmopathy. The J gene is TRBJ1-1, the V gene TRBV7-9, with D possibly matching TRBD1 (5 bases). CDR3 amino acids: CASSLIQGVNTEAFF. The CDR3 region has the DNA TGTGCCAGCAGCTTAATTCAGGGCGTCAACACTGAAGCTTTCTTT.